Shown below are 23 T cell receptor beta chains from a single sample sequenced in a study of T cell responses to AZD1222 COVID-19 vaccine. Repertoires were generated with immunoSEQ multiplex PCR, while TCRdb's copy carries only in-frame clones and drops some. The profile shows around 100,000 clones, about 90% of them singletons. The input for sequencing was peripheral blood, taken on day 0 of AZD1222 vaccination. These receptors all stem from an adult in good health.

V and J are TRBV16 and TRBJ1-1; no firm D call. The V and J ends lost 0 bases and 8 bases respectively, with 7 bases between them. Germline CDR1 reads KGHSY; CDR2 reads FQNENV. The CDR3 length is 12 residues. CDR3 loop: CASSQSVREAFF. The CDR3 coding sequence is TGTGCCAGCAGCCAATCGGTTCGGGAAGCTTTCTTT.

Written as DNA, the CDR3 is TGTGCCAGCAGTCGCCAAGAGACCCAGTACTTC. Its protein product is CASSRQETQYF. The V and J genes are TRBV12-3 or TRBV12-4 and TRBJ2-5; D call uncertain. Trimming left V 5 bases short and J 1 base short, with 2 bases between. The CDR3 extends over 11 amino acids.

This rearrangement joins TRBV29-1 to TRBJ2-3, with D unresolved. The ends were cut back, 4 bases at V and 2 bases at J, with 10 bases in the middle. The V gene's germline CDR1 is SQVTM and CDR2 ANQGSEA. The CDR3 is 13 amino acids. The CDR3, as DNA: TGCAGCGTTGTTGTGGCGGCCACAGATACGCAGTATTTT. Translation: CSVVVAATDTQYF.

V is TRBV2 and J is TRBJ2-3, with 7 positions matching TRBD2. The CDR3 is made up of 12 amino acids. The germline CDR1 and CDR2 sequences are SNHLY and FYNNEI. The V segment lost 10 bases and the J segment 5 bases; nucleotides outside the gene matches: 6. In DNA form, the CDR3 reads TGTGCCACGAACCGGGGGGTAGATACGCAGTATTTT. Protein product: CATNRGVDTQYF.

The rearrangement uses TRBV7-9 and TRBJ1-5, with D possibly TRBD1 on 5 matching bases. V lost 5 bases and J lost 7, with 15 bases in between. Germline V gene sequence: CDR1 SEHNR, CDR2 FQNEAQ (reference sequence). The CDR3 runs 14 residues. The CDR3 loop reads CASSGAGNMQPQHF. The DNA for the CDR3 is TGTGCCAGCAGCGGGGCGGGGAATATGCAGCCCCAGCATTTT.

This clone was recorded once. This chain links TRBV6-5 with TRBJ1-4; 8 nucleotides agree with TRBD1. V dropped 6 bases and J dropped 4; count of bases not matched to a gene: 4. The CDR3 has 14 amino acids. Germline CDR1 is MNHEY and CDR2 is SVGAGI. The CDR3 DNA is TGTGCCAGCAGCTATGACAGGGGTAATGAAAAACTGTTTTTT. Translating it yields CASSYDRGNEKLFF.

This clone has just one count. The chain's CDR3 is CASSEGGKTNVLTF. Written as DNA, the CDR3 is TGTGCCAGCAGTGAGGGAGGGAAGACCAACGTCCTGACTTTC. The J gene is TRBJ2-6, the V gene TRBV6-1, with TRBD2 matching 7 bases. V lost 3 bases and J lost 8; bases outside the gene matches: 4. This CDR3 comprises 14 residues. Germline values: CDR1 MNHNS, CDR2 SASEGT.

V usage is TRBV10-3 and J usage is TRBJ2-2; 10 bases fit TRBD2. V shed 6 bases, J shed 4 bases, and the junction held 5 bases outside the gene matches. The CDR3 has 15 residues. CDR1 is ENHRY, CDR2 SYGVKD, per germline. In nucleotides, the CDR3 is TGTGCCATCAGGGCGGGACTAGCGCCCACCGGGGAGCTGTTTTTT. Protein: CAIRAGLAPTGELFF.

V usage is TRBV18 and J usage is TRBJ2-1, with D possibly TRBD1 on 6 matching bases. Germline-derived CDR1 and CDR2 are KGHSH and LQKENI. The CDR3 covers 12 residues. V was pared by 5 bases and J by 12 bases, with 14 bases between. This CDR3 is CASSSSQGRQFF. As DNA, the CDR3 is TGTGCCAGCTCATCATCACAGGGCCGGCAGTTCTTC.

The sample holds one count of this clone. The rearrangement uses TRBV4-3 and TRBJ2-3; perhaps TRBD2 as D (6 bases). Germline-derived CDR1 and CDR2 are LGHNA and YSLEER. Trimming stripped 3 bases from V and 2 bases from J, with 9 bases between. The length of the CDR3 is 14 residues. CDR3 loop: CASSQGTPTDTQYF. For the CDR3, the DNA is TGCGCCAGCAGCCAGGGGACTCCCACAGATACGCAGTATTTT.

The V and J genes are TRBV6-4 and TRBJ2-3; TRBD2 matches 14 bases. Unmatched junction bases numbered 5, after V lost 6 bases and J lost 6 bases. Germline V gene lookup returns CDR1 MRHNA and CDR2 SNTAGT. CDR3 size: 15 residues. The CDR3 loop reads CASSRLAGGLDTQYF. The CDR3 region has the DNA TGTGCCAGCAGCCGACTAGCGGGGGGGCTCGATACGCAGTATTTT.

The J gene is TRBJ1-1, the V gene TRBV6-2 or TRBV6-3; D remains unclear. CDR3 size: 14 residues. V was shortened by 6 bases and J by 0 bases, with 11 bases between the two germline ends. Germline values: CDR1 MNHEY, CDR2 SVGEGT. The CDR3 is CASSPRELNTEAFF. The DNA for the CDR3 is TGTGCCAGCAGCCCGCGGGAATTGAACACTGAAGCTTTCTTT.

The J gene is TRBJ2-3, the V gene TRBV6-4; TRBD2 matches 8 bases. V dropped 3 bases and J dropped 1; count of bases not matched to a gene: 3. The CDR3 totals 15 residues. The V gene's germline CDR1 is MRHNA and CDR2 SNTAGT. DNA for the CDR3: TGTGCCAGCAGTGATAAAGCGGGGGGCACAGATACGCAGTATTTT. Protein: CASSDKAGGTDTQYF.

This chain uses TRBV12-3 or TRBV12-4 with TRBJ2-3; 8 bases agree with TRBD2. The CDR3 is made up of 13 amino acids. With V trimmed by 6 bases and J by 8 bases, 7 bases remained unmatched. This CDR3 reads CASSTGTRGTQYF. The CDR3, as DNA: TGTGCCAGCAGCACCGGGACTAGGGGTACGCAGTATTTT.

The genes are TRBV18 and TRBJ2-3, with D unresolved. This CDR3 has 15 residues. Germline CDR1 reads KGHSH; CDR2 reads LQKENI. The V end was cut by 0 bases, the J end by 0 bases, with 7 bases between. The CDR3 is CASSPPTPSTDTQYF. The CDR3 DNA sequence: TGTGCCAGCTCACCACCCACCCCTAGCACAGATACGCAGTATTTT.

The V and J genes are TRBV14 and TRBJ2-1; 9 bases are shared with TRBD2. V shed 3 bases, J shed 7 bases, and the junction held 7 bases outside the gene matches. The CDR3 covers 15 residues. The germline V gene encodes CDR1 SGHDN and CDR2 FVKESK. The CDR3 nucleotides are TGTGCCAGCAGCCACGGAAGCGGGGGGATTAATGAGCAGTTCTTC. It encodes CASSHGSGGINEQFF.

This sequence joins TRBV18 and TRBJ2-1; TRBD2 matches 9 bases. J gave up 6 bases and V 0 bases, and 3 bases lay outside the gene matches. Looked up from germline, CDR1 is KGHSH and CDR2 is LQKENI. The CDR3 spans 15 residues. In DNA, the CDR3 is TGTGCCAGCTCACCACCTAGCGGGGGAGGCAATGAGCAGTTCTTC. Amino acid sequence: CASSPPSGGGNEQFF.

This clone has a single count. CDR3: CASSYSSSGNTIYF. The CDR3 DNA sequence: TGTGCCAGCAGTTACTCTAGCTCTGGAAACACCATATATTTT. This sequence joins TRBV6-2 or TRBV6-3 and TRBJ1-3; D unresolved. This CDR3 is 14 amino acids long. The ends were cut back, 0 bases at V and 0 bases at J, with 3 bases in the middle. Germline V gene sequence: CDR1 MNHEY, CDR2 SVGEGT.

The chain has TRBV7-2 and TRBJ1-5, with a tentative D call TRBD1 (6 bases). The CDR3 contains 16 residues. The germline V gene has CDR1 SGHTA and CDR2 FQGNSA. V lost 3 bases, J lost 6 bases, and 18 bases lay in between. CDR3 bases: TGTGCCAGCAGCTTTTTGGGGGGTACAGGGTTTCAGCCCCAGCATTTT. This gives the protein CASSFLGGTGFQPQHF.

The genes are TRBV19 and TRBJ2-7; 7 nucleotides agree with TRBD1. V lost 0 bases, J lost 6 bases, and 5 bases stayed unmatched. Germline lookup yields CDR1 LNHDA and CDR2 SQIVND (reference sequence). This CDR3 spans 14 amino acids. The CDR3 nucleotides are TGTGCCAGTAGTATAGAATTGACAGGGTTCGAGCAGTACTTC. This translates into CASSIELTGFEQYF.

The rearrangement joins TRBV7-6 to TRBJ2-3; possibly TRBD2 for D (6 bases). The length of the CDR3 is 16 residues. Germline CDR1 reads SGHVS; CDR2 reads FNYEAQ. V was shortened by 5 bases and J by 1 base, with 16 bases between the two germline ends. CDR3 DNA: TGTGCCAGCAGCAACCGACGGGGGTCGGGCACAGATACGCAGTATTTT. Protein product: CASSNRRGSGTDTQYF.

The V and J genes are TRBV6-1 and TRBJ2-5, with 11 bases matching TRBD1. This CDR3 has 19 residues. Unmatched junction bases numbered 14, after V lost 0 bases and J lost 5 bases. Germline V gene data show CDR1 as MNHNS and CDR2 as SASEGT. In DNA form, the CDR3 reads TGTGCCAGCAGTGAAGCGACTCCTATCTGGACAGGGGGCGCGGAGACCCAGTACTTC. This translates into CASSEATPIWTGGAETQYF.

The rearrangement links TRBV5-6 to TRBJ2-2; D might be TRBD1 (6 bases). Trimming shortened V by 3 bases and J by 1 base, and 10 bases separated the two germline ends. CDR1 SGHDT and CDR2 YYEEEE come from the germline V gene. The CDR3 runs 15 residues. The CDR3 protein is CASSSTGRNTGELFF. CDR3 in DNA: TGTGCCAGCAGCTCGACAGGTCGGAACACCGGGGAGCTGTTTTTT.